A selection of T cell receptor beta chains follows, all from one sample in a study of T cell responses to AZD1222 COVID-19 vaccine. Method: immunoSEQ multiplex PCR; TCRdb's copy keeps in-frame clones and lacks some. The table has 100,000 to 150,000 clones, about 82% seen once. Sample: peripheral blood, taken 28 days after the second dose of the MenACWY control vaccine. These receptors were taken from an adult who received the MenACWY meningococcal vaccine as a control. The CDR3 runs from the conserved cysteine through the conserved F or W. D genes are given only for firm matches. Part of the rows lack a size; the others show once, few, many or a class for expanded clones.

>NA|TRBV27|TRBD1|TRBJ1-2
CASSSTGANYGYTF
TGTGCCAGCAGCTCGACAGGGGCCAACTATGGCTACACCTTC
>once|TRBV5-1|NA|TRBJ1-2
CASSLDGGFNYGYTF
TGCGCCAGCAGCTTGGACGGGGGCTTTAACTATGGCTACACCTTC
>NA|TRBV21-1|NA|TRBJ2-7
CASSKALRDRPYYEQYF
TGTGCCAGCAGCAAAGCGCTAAGGGACCGACCCTACTACGAGCAGTACTTC
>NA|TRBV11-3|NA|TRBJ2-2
CASSLGTTNTGELFF
TGTGCCAGCAGCTTAGGCACCACGAACACCGGGGAGCTGTTTTTT
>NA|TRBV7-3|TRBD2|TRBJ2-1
CASSSLGTSGYNEQFF
TGTGCCAGCAGCTCACTTGGGACTAGCGGCTACAATGAGCAGTTCTTC
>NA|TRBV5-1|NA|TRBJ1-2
CASSLALGSNYGYTF
TGCGCCAGCAGCTTGGCCTTAGGGAGTAACTATGGCTACACCTTC
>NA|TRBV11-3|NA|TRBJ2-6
CASSSRGAGANVLTF
TGTGCCAGCAGCTCGAGGGGTGCTGGGGCCAACGTCCTGACTTTC
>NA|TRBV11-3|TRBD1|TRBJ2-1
CASSTGQMNEQFF
TGTGCCAGCAGCACGGGACAGATGAATGAGCAGTTCTTC
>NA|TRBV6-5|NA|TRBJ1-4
CASNDRVNDEKLFF
TGTGCCAGCAACGATCGGGTCAACGATGAAAAACTGTTTTTT
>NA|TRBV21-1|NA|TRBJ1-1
CASRLLGPGTQPVGDTEAFF
TGTGCCAGCAGACTTCTGGGGCCTGGGACACAACCTGTTGGGGACACTGAAGCTTTCTTT
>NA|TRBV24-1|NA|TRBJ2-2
CATSDLGSGSGELFF
TGTGCCACCAGTGATTTAGGGTCGGGTTCCGGGGAGCTGTTTTTT
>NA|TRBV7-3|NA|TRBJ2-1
CASSLIANGEQFF
TGTGCCAGCAGCTTAATCGCCAATGGTGAGCAGTTCTTC
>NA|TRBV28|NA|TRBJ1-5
CASRPVAGSNQPQHF
TGTGCCAGCAGGCCGGTGGCGGGTAGCAATCAGCCCCAGCATTTT
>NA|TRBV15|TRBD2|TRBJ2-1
CATSRDYGGGTYNEQFF
TGTGCCACCAGCAGAGATTATGGCGGGGGAACCTACAATGAGCAGTTCTTC
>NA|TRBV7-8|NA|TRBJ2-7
CASSLDKDSYEQYF
TGTGCCAGCAGCTTAGATAAGGACTCCTACGAGCAGTACTTC
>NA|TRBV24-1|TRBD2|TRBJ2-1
CATSDPRTSGNEQFF
TGTGCCACCAGTGATCCCCGGACTAGCGGGAATGAGCAGTTCTTC
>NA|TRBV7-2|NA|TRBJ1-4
CASSLGRHGRATNEKLFF
TGTGCCAGCAGCTTAGGCCGCCACGGGAGGGCAACTAATGAAAAACTGTTTTTT
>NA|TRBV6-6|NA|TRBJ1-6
CATHNYNSPLHF
TGTGCCACCCACAATTATAATTCACCCCTCCACTTT
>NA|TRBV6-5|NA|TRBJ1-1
CASTPTVGVEAFF
TGTGCCAGCACCCCCACGGTAGGGGTTGAAGCTTTCTTT
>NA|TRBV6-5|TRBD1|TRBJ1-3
CASSYRGTVGNTIYF
TGTGCCAGCAGTTACCGCGGGACAGTTGGAAACACCATATATTTT
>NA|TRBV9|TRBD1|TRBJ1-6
CASSDHTGGRYSPLHF
TGTGCCAGCAGCGACCATACAGGGGGGCGTTATTCACCCCTCCACTTT
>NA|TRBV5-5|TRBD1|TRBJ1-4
CASSLRDRRTTNEKLFF
TGTGCCAGCAGCCTCCGGGACAGGCGGACAACTAATGAAAAACTGTTTTTT
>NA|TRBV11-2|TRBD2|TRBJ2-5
CASSLTGTSAETQYF
TGTGCCAGCAGCTTGACCGGGACTAGCGCAGAGACCCAGTACTTC
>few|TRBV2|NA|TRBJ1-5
CASSDWGGLSNQPQHF
TGTGCCAGCAGCGATTGGGGGGGATTAAGCAATCAGCCCCAGCATTTT
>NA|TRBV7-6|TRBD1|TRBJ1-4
CASSLALQGADEKLFF
TGTGCCAGCAGCTTAGCTTTACAGGGGGCGGATGAAAAACTGTTTTTT
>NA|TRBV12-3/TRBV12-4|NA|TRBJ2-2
CASSYETGELFF
TGTGCCAGCAGTTACGAAACCGGGGAGCTGTTTTTT
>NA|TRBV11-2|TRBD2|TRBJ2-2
CASSLAGENTGELFF
TGTGCCAGCAGCTTGGCGGGAGAAAACACCGGGGAGCTGTTTTTT
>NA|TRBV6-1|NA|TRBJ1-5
CASSEGSFSNQPQHF
TGTGCCAGCAGTGAAGGGTCCTTTAGCAATCAGCCCCAGCATTTT
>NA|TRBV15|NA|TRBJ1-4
CATRDWSSRDEKLFF
TGTGCCACCAGAGATTGGTCTAGTCGTGATGAAAAACTGTTTTTT
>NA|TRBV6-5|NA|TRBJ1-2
CASRGPDYGYTF
TGTGCCAGCAGGGGGCCGGACTATGGCTACACCTTC
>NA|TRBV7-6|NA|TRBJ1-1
CASSRWGEAFF
TGTGCCAGCAGCCGATGGGGTGAAGCTTTCTTT
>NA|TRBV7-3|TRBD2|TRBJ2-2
CASSQGLALSGELFF
TGTGCCAGCAGCCAGGGACTAGCTTTGTCCGGGGAGCTGTTTTTT
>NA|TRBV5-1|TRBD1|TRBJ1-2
CASSLVAGTGAGSGYTF
TGCGCCAGCAGCTTGGTGGCCGGGACAGGGGCGGGGAGTGGCTACACCTTC
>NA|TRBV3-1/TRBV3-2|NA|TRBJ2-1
CASSRTNNEQFF
TGTGCCAGCAGCCGTACTAACAATGAGCAGTTCTTC
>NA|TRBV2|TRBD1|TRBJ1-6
CASSDNPGTGYNSPLHF
TGTGCCAGCAGTGATAATCCAGGGACAGGGTATAATTCACCCCTCCACTTT
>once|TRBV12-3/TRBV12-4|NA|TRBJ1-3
CASTPALGNTIYF
TGTGCCAGCACCCCCGCCTTGGGCAACACCATATATTTT
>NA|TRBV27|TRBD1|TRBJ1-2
CASTRDSHYGYTF
TGTGCCAGCACCCGGGACAGCCACTATGGCTACACCTTC
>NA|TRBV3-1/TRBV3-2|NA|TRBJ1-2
CASSQGSDGNSNYGYTF
TGTGCCAGCAGCCAAGGGTCAGACGGGAACTCTAACTATGGCTACACCTTC
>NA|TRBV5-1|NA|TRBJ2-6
CASSSDSGANVLTF
TGCGCCAGCAGCTCCGATTCTGGGGCCAACGTCCTGACTTTC
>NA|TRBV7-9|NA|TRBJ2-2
CASSPQDIRNTGELFF
TGTGCCAGCAGCCCCCAGGACATTCGTAACACCGGGGAGCTGTTTTTT
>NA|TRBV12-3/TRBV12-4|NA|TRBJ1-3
CATGVGNTIYF
TGTGCCACCGGAGTGGGAAACACCATATATTTT
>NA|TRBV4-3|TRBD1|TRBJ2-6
CASSRSWTGGAGANVLTF
TGCGCCAGCAGCCGGTCCTGGACAGGGGGCGCTGGGGCCAACGTCCTGACTTTC
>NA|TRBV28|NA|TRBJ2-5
CASRVWREGETQYF
TGTGCCAGCAGGGTCTGGAGGGAAGGGGAGACCCAGTACTTC
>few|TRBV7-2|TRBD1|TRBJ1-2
CASSFTGGGNGYTF
TGTGCCAGCAGCTTCACAGGGGGCGGGAATGGCTACACCTTC
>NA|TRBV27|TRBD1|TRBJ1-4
CASSLLQGQGDEKLFF
TGTGCCAGCAGTTTACTACAGGGACAGGGGGATGAAAAACTGTTTTTT
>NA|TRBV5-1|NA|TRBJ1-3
CASSLEMRDTIYF
TGCGCCAGCAGCTTGGAGATGCGGGACACCATATATTTT
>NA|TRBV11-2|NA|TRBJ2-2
CASRTTGYTGELFF
TGTGCCAGCAGGACTACAGGGTACACCGGGGAGCTGTTTTTT
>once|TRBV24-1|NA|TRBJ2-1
CATSALNEQFF
TGTGCCACCAGTGCGCTTAATGAGCAGTTCTTC
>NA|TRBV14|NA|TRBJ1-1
CASSQAGRSGAEAFF
TGTGCCAGCAGCCAAGCAGGGCGTTCCGGGGCTGAAGCTTTCTTT
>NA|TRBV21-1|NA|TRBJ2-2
CASSKDRAGGPIASTGELFF
TGTGCCAGCAGCAAAGACCGAGCGGGAGGGCCGATTGCTTCAACCGGGGAGCTGTTTTTT
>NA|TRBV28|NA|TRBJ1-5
CASIGGYSNQPQHF
TGTGCCAGCATTGGCGGATATAGCAATCAGCCCCAGCATTTT
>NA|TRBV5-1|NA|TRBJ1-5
CASSLQGYSNQPQHF
TGCGCCAGCAGCTTACAGGGCTATAGCAATCAGCCCCAGCATTTT
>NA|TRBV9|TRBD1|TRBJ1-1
CASSDPVRTGGAGTEAFF
TGTGCCAGCAGCGACCCCGTGCGGACAGGGGGCGCGGGGACTGAAGCTTTCTTT